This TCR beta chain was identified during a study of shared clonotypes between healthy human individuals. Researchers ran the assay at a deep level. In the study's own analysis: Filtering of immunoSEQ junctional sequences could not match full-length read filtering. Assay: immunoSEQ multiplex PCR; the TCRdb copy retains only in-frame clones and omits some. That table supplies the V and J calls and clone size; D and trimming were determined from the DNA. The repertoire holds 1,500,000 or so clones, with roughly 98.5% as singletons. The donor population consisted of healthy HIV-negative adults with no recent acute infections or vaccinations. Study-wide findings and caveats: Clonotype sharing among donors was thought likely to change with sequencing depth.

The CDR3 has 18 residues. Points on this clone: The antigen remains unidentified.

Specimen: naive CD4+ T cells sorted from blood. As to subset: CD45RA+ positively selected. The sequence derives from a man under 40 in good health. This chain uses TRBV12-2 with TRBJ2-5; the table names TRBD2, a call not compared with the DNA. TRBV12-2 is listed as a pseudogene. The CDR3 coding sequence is TGTGCAAGTCGCTTAGTAGGGGCTAGCGGGAGCCAGGGGGAGACCCAGTACTTC. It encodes CASRLVGASGSQGETQYF.